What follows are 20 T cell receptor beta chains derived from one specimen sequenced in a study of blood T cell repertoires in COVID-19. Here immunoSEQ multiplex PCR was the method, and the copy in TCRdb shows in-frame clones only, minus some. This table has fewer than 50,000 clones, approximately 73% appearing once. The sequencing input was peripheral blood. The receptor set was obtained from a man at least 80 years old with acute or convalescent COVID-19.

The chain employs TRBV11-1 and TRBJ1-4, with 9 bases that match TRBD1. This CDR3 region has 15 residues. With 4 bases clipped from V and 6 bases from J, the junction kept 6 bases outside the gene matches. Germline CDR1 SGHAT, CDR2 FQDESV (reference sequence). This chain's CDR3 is CASSSSGTGYEKLFF. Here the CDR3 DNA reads TGTGCCAGCAGCTCCTCCGGGACAGGGTATGAAAAACTGTTTTTT.

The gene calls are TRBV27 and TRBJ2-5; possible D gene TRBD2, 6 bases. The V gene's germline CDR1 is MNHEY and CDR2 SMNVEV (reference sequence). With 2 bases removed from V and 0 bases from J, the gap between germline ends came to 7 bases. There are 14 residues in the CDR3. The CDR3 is CASSLGGNQETQYF. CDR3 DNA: TGTGCCAGCAGTTTAGGGGGGAACCAAGAGACCCAGTACTTC.

CDR3 protein: CSVDRQEETQYF. The CDR3 DNA reads as TGCAGCGTTGACCGACAGGAAGAGACCCAGTACTTC. The V gene is TRBV29-1, the J gene TRBJ2-5, with D perhaps matching TRBD1 (6 bases). Germline loops: CDR1 SQVTM, CDR2 ANQGSEA. The CDR3 contains 12 residues. V was shortened by 3 bases and J by 3 bases, with 8 bases between the two germline ends.

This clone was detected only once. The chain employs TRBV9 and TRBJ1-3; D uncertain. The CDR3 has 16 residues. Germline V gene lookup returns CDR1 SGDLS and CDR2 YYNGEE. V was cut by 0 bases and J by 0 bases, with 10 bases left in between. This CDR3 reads CASSVGGVFSGNTIYF. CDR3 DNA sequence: TGTGCCAGCAGCGTAGGGGGAGTGTTCTCTGGAAACACCATATATTTT.

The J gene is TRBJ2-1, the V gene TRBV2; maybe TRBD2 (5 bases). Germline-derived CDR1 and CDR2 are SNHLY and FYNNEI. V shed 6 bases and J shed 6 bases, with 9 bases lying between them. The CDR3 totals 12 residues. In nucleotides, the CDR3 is TGTGCCAGCAGGCGGACTCCCAATGAGCAGTTCTTC. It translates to CASRRTPNEQFF.

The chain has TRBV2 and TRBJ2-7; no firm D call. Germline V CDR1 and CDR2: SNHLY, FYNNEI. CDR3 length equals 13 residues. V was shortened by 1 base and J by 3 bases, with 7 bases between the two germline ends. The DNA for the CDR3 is TGTGCCAGCAGTGAAGGACTGGACTACGAGCAGTACTTC. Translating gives CASSEGLDYEQYF. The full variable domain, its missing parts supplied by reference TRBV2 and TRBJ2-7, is EPEVTQTPSHQVTQMGQEVILRCVPISNHLYFYWYRQILGQKVEFLVSFYNNEISEKSEIFDDQFSVERPDGSNFTLKIRSTKLEDSAMYFCASSEGLDYEQYFGPGTRLTVT.

The CDR3 DNA sequence: TGTGCTAGTGGTTTGGTACTAGGACTAGATAAAAACATTCAGTACTTC. This sequence encodes CASGLVLGLDKNIQYF. J is TRBJ2-4 and V is TRBV12-5; TRBD2 matches at 7 bases. From germline, CDR1 is LGHNT and CDR2 FRNRAP. The CDR3 consists of 16 residues. After removal of 0 bases from V and 4 bases from J, the junction contained 6 bases not matched to a gene. The whole variable domain, remainder taken from reference TRBV12-5 and TRBJ2-4, is DARVTQTPRHKVTEMGQEVTMRCQPILGHNTVFWYRQTMMQGLELLAYFRNRAPLDDSGMPKDRFSAEMPDATLATLKIQPSEPRDSAVYFCASGLVLGLDKNIQYFGAGTRLSVL.

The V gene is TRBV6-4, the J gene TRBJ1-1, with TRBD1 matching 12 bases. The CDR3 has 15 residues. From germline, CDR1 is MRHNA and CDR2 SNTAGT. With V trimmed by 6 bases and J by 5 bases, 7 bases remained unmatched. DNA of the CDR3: TGTGCCAGCAGAGGGACAGGGGGCGGGAGGACTGAAGCTTTCTTT. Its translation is CASRGTGGGRTEAFF.

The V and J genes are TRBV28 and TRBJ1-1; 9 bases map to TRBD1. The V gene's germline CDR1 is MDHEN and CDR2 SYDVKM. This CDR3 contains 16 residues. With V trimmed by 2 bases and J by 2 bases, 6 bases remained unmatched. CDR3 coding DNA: TGTGCCAGCAGTTTACTCTCGGGACAGGGCAACACTGAAGCTTTCTTT. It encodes CASSLLSGQGNTEAFF.

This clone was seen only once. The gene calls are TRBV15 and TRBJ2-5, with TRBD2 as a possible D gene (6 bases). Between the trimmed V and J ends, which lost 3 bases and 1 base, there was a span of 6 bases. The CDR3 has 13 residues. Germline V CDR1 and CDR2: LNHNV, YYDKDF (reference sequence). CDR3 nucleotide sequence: TGTGCCACCAGCAGGGGACTCCAAGAGACCCAGTACTTC. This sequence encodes CATSRGLQETQYF.

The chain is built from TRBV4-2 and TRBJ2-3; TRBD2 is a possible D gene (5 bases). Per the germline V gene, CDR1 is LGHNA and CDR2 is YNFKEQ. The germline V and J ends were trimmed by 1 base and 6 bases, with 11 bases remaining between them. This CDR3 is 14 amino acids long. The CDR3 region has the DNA TGTGCCAGCAGCCAAGGCGGGCTAGGCGATACGCAGTATTTT. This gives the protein CASSQGGLGDTQYF.

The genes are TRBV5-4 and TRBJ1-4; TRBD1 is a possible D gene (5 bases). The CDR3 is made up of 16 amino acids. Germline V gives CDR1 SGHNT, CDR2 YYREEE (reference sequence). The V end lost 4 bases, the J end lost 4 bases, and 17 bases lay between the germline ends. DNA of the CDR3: TGTGCCAGCAGCAAAGCATCTGGGGGGATTAATGAAAAACTGTTTTTT. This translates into CASSKASGGINEKLFF. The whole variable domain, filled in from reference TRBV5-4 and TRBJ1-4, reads ETGVTQSPTHLIKTRGQQVTLRCSSQSGHNTVSWYQQALGQGPQFIFQYYREEENGRGNFPPRFSGLQFPNYSSELNVNALELDDSALYLCASSKASGGINEKLFFGSGTQLSVL.

The CDR3 region has the DNA TGTGCCAGCAGGGCACTAGCCCTCGGGGGGGGAGAGACCCAGTACTTC. Residues: CASRALALGGGETQYF. The chain couples TRBV2 to TRBJ2-5; 8 bases are shared with TRBD2. The V segment lost 6 bases and the J segment 4 bases; nucleotides outside the gene matches: 13. Germline CDR1 is SNHLY and CDR2 is FYNNEI. This CDR3 spans 16 amino acids.

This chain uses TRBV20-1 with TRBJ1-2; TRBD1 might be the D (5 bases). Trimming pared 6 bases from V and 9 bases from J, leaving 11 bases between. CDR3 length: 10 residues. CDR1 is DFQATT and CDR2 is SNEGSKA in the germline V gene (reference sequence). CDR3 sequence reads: CSARGGRYTF. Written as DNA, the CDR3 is TGCAGTGCCCGGGGGGGACGCTACACCTTC.

CDR3 bases: TGTGCCAGCAGCCCGGGACAGACCATGAACACTGAAGCTTTCTTT. Protein sequence: CASSPGQTMNTEAFF. This chain uses TRBV11-1 with TRBJ1-1; 7 bases fit TRBD1. This CDR3 region has 15 residues. Per the germline V gene, CDR1 is SGHAT and CDR2 is FQDESV (reference sequence). The V gene end was trimmed by 5 bases and the J gene end by 0 bases; junction bases not matched to a gene: 6.

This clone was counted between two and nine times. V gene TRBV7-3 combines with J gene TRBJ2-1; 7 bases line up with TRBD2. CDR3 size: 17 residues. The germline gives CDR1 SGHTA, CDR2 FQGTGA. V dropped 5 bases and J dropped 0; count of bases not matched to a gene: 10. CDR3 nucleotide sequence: TGTGCCAGCAGCCCAACTCTAGCGGACCCCTCCTACAATGAGCAGTTCTTC. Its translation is CASSPTLADPSYNEQFF.

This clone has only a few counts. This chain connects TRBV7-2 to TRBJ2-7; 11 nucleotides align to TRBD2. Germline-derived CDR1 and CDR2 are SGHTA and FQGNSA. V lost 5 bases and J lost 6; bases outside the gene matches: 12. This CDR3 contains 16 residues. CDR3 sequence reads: CASSPSGYLAGGEQYF. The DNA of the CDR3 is TGTGCCAGCAGCCCGAGCGGTTACCTAGCGGGAGGCGAGCAGTACTTC.

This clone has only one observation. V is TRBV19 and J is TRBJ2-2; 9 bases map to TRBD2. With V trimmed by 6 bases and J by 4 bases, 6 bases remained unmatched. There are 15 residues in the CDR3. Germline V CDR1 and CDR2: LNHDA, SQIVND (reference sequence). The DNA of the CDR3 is TGTGCCAGTAGGTACGCTAGCGGGATCACCGGGGAGCTGTTTTTT. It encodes CASRYASGITGELFF.

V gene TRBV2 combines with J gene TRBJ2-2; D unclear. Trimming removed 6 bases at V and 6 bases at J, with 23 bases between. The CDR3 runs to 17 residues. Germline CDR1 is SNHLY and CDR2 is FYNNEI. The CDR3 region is CASRKSTEINVAGELFF. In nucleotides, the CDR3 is TGTGCCAGCAGGAAATCCACAGAGATTAACGTAGCCGGGGAGCTGTTTTTT. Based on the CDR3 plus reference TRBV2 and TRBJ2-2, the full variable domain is EPEVTQTPSHQVTQMGQEVILRCVPISNHLYFYWYRQILGQKVEFLVSFYNNEISEKSEIFDDQFSVERPDGSNFTLKIRSTKLEDSAMYFCASRKSTEINVAGELFFGEGSRLTVL.

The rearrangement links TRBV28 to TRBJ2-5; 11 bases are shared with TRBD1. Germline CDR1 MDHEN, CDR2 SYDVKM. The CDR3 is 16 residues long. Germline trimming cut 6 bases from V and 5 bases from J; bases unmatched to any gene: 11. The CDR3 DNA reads TGTGCCAGCAGCCCGGGACAGGGGGGATGGATGGAGACCCAGTACTTC. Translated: CASSPGQGGWMETQYF.